Described below is a single T cell receptor (beta chain) sequence and its context. What it binds is not known. Germline CDR1 reads ENHRY; CDR2 reads SYGVKD. The CDR3 consists of 14 residues. Trimming shortened V by 7 bases and J by 4 bases, and 16 bases separated the two germline ends. Sequencing was performed with immunoSEQ multiplex PCR; in TCRdb, only in-frame clones are kept and a portion is missing. The sample holds some 110,000 clones; approximately 80% are singletons and the top ten take approximately 5.5%. The entry originates in a study of radiotherapy plus CTLA-4 blockade in lung cancer. Study background: Among patients, about 20% showed objective responses, and approximately 30% had disease control. The study's findings and limits: Among blood TCR repertoires after radiotherapy plus ipilimumab, tumor-derived clones expanded.

The source was peripheral blood, collected from a patient treated with radiotherapy plus ipilimumab. The chain uses TRBV10-3 and TRBJ2-5, with TRBD1 as a possible D gene (7 bases). The TCR comes from a human donor with non-small cell lung cancer who had a partial response to radiotherapy plus ipilimumab. The CDR3 loop reads CAINSRGDGETQYF. The CDR3 DNA reads as TGTGCCATCAATTCCAGGGGGGATGGAGAGACCCAGTACTTC.